The 2 T cell receptor beta chains below come from one sample, sequenced in a study of T-cell memory formation after mild COVID-19 (dated by TCRdb to about 2021). Libraries were prepared through 5' RACE. Sequencer: Illumina NovaSeq 6000. The raw public reads went through TCRdb reprocessing: fastp at Q25, MiXCR clone calling, in-frame beta chains kept. CDR3 protein duplicates are merged, each entry listing the most common genes and DNA. The sample table holds under 450,000 distinct CDR3 sequences, of which around a fifth were seen once. Roughly a fifth of the sample comes from the top ten. The sequencing sample was made of PBMCs or a T cell subset sorted from them (not recorded which). The receptors derive from a man aged 18-30 years who had mild COVID-19 (a few samples of this study predate the infection). The sample titles of this study are shuffled in the database, so cell type and time point are left out; the donor was told from shared clones.

CDR3 coding DNA: TGTGCCACCGGAACGGGTTTGGGCACTGAAGCTTTCTTT. Amino acids: CATGTGLGTEAFF. J is TRBJ1-1 and V is TRBV10-3; D is unclear. CDR1 is ENHRY, CDR2 SYGVKD, per germline. The CDR3 has 13 residues. V gave up 10 bases and J gave up 4 bases, with 16 bases separating them.

The CDR3 coding sequence is TGTGCCAGCAGCCGGCCCTCCTGGAGGGGAACAGATACGCAGTATTTT. As protein: CASSRPSWRGTDTQYF. V and J are TRBV7-9 and TRBJ2-3; the D gene is possibly TRBD2 (6 bases). Germline loops: CDR1 SEHNR, CDR2 FQNEAQ (reference sequence). This CDR3 spans 16 amino acids. V gave up 5 bases and J gave up 3 bases, with 18 bases separating them.